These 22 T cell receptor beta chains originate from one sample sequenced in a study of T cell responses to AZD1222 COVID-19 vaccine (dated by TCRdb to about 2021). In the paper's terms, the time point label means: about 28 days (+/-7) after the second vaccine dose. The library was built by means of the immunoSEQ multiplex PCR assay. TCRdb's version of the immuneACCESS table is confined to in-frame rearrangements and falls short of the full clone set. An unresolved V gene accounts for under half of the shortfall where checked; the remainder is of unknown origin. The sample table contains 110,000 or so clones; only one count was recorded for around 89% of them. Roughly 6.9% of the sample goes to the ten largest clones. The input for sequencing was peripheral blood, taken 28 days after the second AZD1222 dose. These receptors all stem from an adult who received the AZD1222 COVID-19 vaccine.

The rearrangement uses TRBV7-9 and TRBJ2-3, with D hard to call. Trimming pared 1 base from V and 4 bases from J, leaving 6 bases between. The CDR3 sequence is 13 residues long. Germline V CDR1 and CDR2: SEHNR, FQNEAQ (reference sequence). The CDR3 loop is CASSLVLPDTQYF. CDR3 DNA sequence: TGTGCCAGCAGCTTAGTGCTCCCAGATACGCAGTATTTT.

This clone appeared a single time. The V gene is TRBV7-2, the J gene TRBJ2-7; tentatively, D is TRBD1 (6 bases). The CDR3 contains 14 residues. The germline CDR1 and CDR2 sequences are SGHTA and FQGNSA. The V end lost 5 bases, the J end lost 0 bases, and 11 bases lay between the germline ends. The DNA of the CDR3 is TGTGCCAGCAGCCGTACAGGGAGCTCCTACGAGCAGTACTTC. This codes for CASSRTGSSYEQYF.

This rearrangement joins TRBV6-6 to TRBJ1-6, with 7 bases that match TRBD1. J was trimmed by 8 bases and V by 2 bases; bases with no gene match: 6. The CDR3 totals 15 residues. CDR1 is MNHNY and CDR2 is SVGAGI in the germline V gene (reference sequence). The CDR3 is CASSYETGTYSPLHF. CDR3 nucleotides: TGTGCCAGCAGTTACGAGACAGGGACTTATTCACCCCTCCACTTT.

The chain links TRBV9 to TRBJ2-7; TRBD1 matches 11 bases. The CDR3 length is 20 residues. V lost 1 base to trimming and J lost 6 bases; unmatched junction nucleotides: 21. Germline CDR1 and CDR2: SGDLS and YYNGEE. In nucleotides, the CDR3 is TGTGCCAGCAGCGTACGACCTTCCCCTTGGACAGGGGGCGCTGGGGCCGAGCAGTACTTC. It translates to CASSVRPSPWTGGAGAEQYF.

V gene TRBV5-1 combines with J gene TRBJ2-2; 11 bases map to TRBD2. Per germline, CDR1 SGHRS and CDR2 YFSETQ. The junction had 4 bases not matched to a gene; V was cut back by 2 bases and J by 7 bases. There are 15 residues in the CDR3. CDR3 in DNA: TGCGCCAGCAGCTTCACTAGCGGGGGTTACGGGGAGCTGTTTTTT. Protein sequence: CASSFTSGGYGELFF.

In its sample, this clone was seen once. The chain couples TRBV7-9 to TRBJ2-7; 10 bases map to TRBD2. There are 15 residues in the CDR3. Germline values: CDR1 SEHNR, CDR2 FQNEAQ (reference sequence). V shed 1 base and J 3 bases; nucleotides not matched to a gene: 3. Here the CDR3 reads CASSLVASGSYEQYF. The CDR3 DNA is TGTGCCAGCAGCTTAGTTGCTAGCGGGAGCTACGAGCAGTACTTC.

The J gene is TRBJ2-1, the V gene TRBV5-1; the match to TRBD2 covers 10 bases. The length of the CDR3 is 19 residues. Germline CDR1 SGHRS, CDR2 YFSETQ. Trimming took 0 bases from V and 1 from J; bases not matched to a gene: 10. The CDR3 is CASSLEGLAIVGSYNEQFF. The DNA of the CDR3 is TGCGCCAGCAGCTTGGAGGGACTAGCGATAGTGGGTTCCTACAATGAGCAGTTCTTC.

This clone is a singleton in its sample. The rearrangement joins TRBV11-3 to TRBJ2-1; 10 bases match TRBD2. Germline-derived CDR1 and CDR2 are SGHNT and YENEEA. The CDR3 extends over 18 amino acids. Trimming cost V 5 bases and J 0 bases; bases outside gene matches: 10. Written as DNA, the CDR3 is TGTGCCAGCAGCCTAACATGGACTAGCGGCCTCTCCTACAATGAGCAGTTCTTC. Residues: CASSLTWTSGLSYNEQFF.

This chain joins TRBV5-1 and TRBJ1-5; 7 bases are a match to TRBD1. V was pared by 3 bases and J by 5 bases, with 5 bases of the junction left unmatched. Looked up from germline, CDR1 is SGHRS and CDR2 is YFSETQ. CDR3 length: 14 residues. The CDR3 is CASSSGQDHQPQHF. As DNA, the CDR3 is TGCGCCAGCAGCTCAGGACAGGATCATCAGCCCCAGCATTTT. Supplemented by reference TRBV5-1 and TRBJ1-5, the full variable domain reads KAGVTQTPRYLIKTRGQQVTLSCSPISGHRSVSWYQQTPGQGLQFLFEYFSETQRNKGNFPGRFSGRQFSNSRSEMNVSTLELGDSALYLCASSSGQDHQPQHFGDGTRLSIL.

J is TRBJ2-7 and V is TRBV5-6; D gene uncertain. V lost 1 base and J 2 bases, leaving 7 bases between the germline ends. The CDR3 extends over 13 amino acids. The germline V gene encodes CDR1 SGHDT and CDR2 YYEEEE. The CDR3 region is CASSLTGPYEQYF. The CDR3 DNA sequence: TGTGCCAGCAGCTTGACCGGGCCCTACGAGCAGTACTTC.

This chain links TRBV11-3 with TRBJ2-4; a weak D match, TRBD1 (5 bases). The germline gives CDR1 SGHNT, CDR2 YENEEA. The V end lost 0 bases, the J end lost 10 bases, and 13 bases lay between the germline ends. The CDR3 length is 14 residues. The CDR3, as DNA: TGTGCCAGCAGCTTAGATCCATCAGGGCGGATTCAGTACTTC. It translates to CASSLDPSGRIQYF.

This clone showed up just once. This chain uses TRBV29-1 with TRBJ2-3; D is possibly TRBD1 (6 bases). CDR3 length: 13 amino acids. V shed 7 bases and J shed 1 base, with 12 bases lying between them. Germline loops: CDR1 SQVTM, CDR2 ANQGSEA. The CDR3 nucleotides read TGCAGCGCCACGACAGGAGGCACAGATACGCAGTATTTT. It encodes CSATTGGTDTQYF.

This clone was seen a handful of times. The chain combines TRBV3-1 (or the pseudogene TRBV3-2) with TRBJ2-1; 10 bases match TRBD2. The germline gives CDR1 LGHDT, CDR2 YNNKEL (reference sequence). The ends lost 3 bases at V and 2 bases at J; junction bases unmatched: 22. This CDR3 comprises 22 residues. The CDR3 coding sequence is TGTGCCAGCAGCCACTCCCGGGCTAGCGGGAGTTTAGTCGTCATTCCCTACAATGAGCAGTTCTTC. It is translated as CASSHSRASGSLVVIPYNEQFF.

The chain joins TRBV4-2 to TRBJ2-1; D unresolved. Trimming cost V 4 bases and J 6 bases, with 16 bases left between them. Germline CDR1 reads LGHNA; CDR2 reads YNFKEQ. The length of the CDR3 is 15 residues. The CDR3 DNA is TGTGCCAGCAGCCCTCAAATAGGGTCCCGCAATGAGCAGTTCTTC. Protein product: CASSPQIGSRNEQFF.

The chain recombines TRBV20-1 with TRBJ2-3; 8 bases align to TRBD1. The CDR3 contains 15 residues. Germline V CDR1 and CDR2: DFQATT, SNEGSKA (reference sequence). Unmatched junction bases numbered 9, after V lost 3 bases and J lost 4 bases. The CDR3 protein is CSASGGTGGADTQYF. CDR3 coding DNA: TGCAGTGCTAGTGGGGGGACAGGAGGGGCAGATACGCAGTATTTT.

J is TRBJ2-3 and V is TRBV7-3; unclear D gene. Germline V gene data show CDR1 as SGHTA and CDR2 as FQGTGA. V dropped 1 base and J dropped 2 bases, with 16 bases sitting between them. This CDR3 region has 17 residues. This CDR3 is CASSLKGSRSDTDTQYF. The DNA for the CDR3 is TGTGCCAGCAGCTTAAAAGGATCAAGATCAGACACAGATACGCAGTATTTT.

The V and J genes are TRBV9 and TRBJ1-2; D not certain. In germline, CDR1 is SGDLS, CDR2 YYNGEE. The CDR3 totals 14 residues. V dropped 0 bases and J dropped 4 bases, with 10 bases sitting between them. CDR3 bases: TGTGCCAGCAGCGTAGAGGGAGGTTCCTATGGCTACACCTTC. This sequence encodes CASSVEGGSYGYTF.

This CDR3 is CASSEEAGRYNEQFF. CDR3 sequence (DNA): TGTGCCAGCAGTGAAGAGGCAGGGCGGTACAATGAGCAGTTCTTC. V gene TRBV6-1 combines with J gene TRBJ2-1; TRBD1 might be the D (5 bases). There are 15 residues in the CDR3. Between the trimmed V and J ends, which lost 1 base and 4 bases, there was a span of 11 bases. Germline V gene lookup returns CDR1 MNHNS and CDR2 SASEGT.

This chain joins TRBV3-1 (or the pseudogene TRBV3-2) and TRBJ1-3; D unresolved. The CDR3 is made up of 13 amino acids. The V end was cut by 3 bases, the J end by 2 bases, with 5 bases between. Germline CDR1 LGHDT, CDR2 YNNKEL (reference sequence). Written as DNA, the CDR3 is TGTGCCAGCAGCCAGGTAGCTGGAAACACCATATATTTT. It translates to CASSQVAGNTIYF.

The CDR3 bases are TGCAGCGTTGAAGAACAGTCTAATGAAAAACTGTTTTTT. Protein product: CSVEEQSNEKLFF. The chain uses TRBV29-1 and TRBJ1-4; D remains unclear. Germline V gene lookup returns CDR1 SQVTM and CDR2 ANQGSEA. With 0 bases removed from V and 3 bases from J, the gap between germline ends came to 5 bases. The CDR3 is made up of 13 amino acids. The whole variable domain, remainder taken from reference TRBV29-1 and TRBJ1-4, is SAVISQKPSRDICQRGTSLTIQCQVDSQVTMMFWYRQQPGQSLTLIATANQGSEATYESGFVIDKFPISRPNLTFSTLTVSNMSPEDSSIYLCSVEEQSNEKLFFGSGTQLSVL.

The CDR3 nucleotides are TGTGCCAGCAGCGTCCCGAGGGCCTCGTACCAAGAGACCCAGTACTTC. This codes for CASSVPRASYQETQYF. The chain combines TRBV2 with TRBJ2-5, with a tentative D call TRBD2 (5 bases). The V gene lost 6 bases and the J gene lost 0 bases, with 17 bases spanning the gap. The germline V gene encodes CDR1 SNHLY and CDR2 FYNNEI. The CDR3 runs 16 residues.

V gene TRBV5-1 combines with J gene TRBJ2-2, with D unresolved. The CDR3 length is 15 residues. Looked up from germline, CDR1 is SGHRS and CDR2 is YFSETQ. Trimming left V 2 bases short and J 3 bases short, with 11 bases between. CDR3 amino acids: CASSLETSYTGELFF. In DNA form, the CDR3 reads TGCGCCAGCAGCTTAGAGACATCGTACACCGGGGAGCTGTTTTTT.